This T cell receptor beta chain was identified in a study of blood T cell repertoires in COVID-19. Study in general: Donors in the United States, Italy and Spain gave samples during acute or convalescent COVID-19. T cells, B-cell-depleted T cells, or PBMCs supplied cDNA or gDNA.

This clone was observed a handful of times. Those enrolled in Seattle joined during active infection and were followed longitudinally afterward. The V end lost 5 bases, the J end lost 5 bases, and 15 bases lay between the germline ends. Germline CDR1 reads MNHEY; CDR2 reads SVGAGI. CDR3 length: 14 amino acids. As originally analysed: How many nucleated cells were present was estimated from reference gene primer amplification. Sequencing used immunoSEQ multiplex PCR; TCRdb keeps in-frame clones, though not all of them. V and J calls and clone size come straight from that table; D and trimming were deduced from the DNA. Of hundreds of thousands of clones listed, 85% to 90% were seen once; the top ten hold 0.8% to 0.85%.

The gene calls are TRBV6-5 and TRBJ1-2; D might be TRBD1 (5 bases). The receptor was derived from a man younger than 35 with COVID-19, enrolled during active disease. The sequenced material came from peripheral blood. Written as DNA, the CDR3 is TGTGCCAGCAGTCCCCGGCGGGGGAAGTATGGCTACACCTTC. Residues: CASSPRRGKYGYTF.